This TCR beta chain was found in a study of T cell responses to AZD1222 COVID-19 vaccine. Study results and limitations: Unmutated variant regions are reportedly the target of nearly half of TCRs that are spike-specific. Mostly white British, mostly female donors; authors suggested clonal diversity may be underestimated.

Sequencing was performed with immunoSEQ multiplex PCR; in TCRdb, only in-frame clones are kept and a portion is missing. Of 150,000 to 200,000 clones listed, approximately 92% are singletons. Comment on this clone: What it binds is unknown. Other nucleotide sequences from this sample produce the same CDR3.

This TCR derives from an adult in good health. Sequenced here: peripheral blood, sampled on day 0 of AZD1222 vaccination.

CDR3 DNA sequence: TGCGCCAGCAGCCTAGACGGGACTAATTCACCCCTCCACTTT. This sequence encodes CASSLDGTNSPLHF. The chain joins TRBV5-1 to TRBJ1-6; a possible D gene is TRBD1 (5 bases). The germline CDR1 and CDR2 sequences are SGHRS and YFSETQ. This CDR3 region has 14 residues. The germline V and J ends were trimmed by 4 bases and 6 bases, with 11 bases remaining between them.